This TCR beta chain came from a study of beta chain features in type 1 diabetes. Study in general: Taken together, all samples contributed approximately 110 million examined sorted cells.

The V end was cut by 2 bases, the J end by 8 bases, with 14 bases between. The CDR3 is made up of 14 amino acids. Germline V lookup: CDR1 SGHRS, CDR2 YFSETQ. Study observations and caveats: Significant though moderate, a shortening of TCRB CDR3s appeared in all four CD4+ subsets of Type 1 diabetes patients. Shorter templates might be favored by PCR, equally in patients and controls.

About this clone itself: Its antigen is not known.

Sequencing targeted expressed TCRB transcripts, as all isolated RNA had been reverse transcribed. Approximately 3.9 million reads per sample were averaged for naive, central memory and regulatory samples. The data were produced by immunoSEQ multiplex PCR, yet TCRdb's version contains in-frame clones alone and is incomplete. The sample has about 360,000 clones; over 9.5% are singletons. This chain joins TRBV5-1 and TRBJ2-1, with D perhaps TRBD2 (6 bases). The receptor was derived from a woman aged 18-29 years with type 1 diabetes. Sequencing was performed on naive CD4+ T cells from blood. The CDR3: CASSFFGGMDEQFF. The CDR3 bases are TGCGCCAGCAGCTTTTTCGGGGGTATGGATGAGCAGTTCTTC.